This T cell receptor beta chain was observed in a study of vaccination and CD4 T cells after COVID-19. With the Oncomine TCR Beta short-read assay, DNA from cultured CD4+ T cells was sequenced. TCRdb reanalysed the PCR reads using MiXCR and keeps one entry per CDR3 protein. The repertoire holds more than 15,000 distinct CDR3 sequences, with under 75% as singletons. This clonotype was recorded once. Antigen unknown. Treatment given: approximately nine-day PBMC culture with coronavirus spike peptide pools or control peptides (ViraFEST assay). There are 13 residues in the CDR3. Germline CDR1 SGHTA, CDR2 FQGNSA. With 1 base removed from V and 3 bases from J, the gap between germline ends came to 6 bases.

This sequence joins TRBV7-2 and TRBJ1-2; D perhaps matches TRBD1 (5 bases). Sequenced material: CD4+ T cells from blood, cultured in vitro. This TCR came from a human donor who had recovered from COVID-19. The CDR3 reads CASSLGGYYGYTF. The CDR3 DNA reads as TGTGCCAGCAGCTTAGGGGGGTACTATGGCTACACCTTC.